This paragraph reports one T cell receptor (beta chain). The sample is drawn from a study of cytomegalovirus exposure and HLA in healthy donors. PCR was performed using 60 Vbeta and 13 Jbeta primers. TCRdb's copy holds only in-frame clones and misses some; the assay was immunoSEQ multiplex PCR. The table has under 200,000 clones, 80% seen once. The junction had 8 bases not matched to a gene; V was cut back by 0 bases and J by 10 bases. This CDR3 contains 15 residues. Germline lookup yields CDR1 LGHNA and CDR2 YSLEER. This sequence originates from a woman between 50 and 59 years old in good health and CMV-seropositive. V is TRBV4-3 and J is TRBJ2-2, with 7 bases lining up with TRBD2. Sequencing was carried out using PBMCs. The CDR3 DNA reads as TGCGCCAGCAGCCAAGAATCCGGGAGGTTCGTGGAGCTGTTTTTT. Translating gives CASSQESGRFVELFF.